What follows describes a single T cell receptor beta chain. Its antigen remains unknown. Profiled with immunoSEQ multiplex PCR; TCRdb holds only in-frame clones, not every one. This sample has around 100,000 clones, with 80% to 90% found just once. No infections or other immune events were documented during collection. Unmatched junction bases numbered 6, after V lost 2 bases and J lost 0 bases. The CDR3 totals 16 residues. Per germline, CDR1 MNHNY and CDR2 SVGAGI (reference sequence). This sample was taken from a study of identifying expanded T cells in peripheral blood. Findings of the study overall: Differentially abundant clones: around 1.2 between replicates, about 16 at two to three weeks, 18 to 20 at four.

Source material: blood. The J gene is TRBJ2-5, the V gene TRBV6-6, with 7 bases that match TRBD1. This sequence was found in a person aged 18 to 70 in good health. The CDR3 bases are TGTGCCAGCAGTTACCTCGGGACAGTACACCAAGAGACCCAGTACTTC. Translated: CASSYLGTVHQETQYF.